This record looks at one T cell receptor (beta chain) sequence and its context. As yet, its antigen is unknown. With V trimmed by 6 bases and J by 7 bases, 9 bases remained unmatched. The CDR3 consists of 15 residues. Germline CDR1 LNHDA, CDR2 SQIVND (reference sequence). This sample was taken from a study of radiotherapy plus CTLA-4 blockade in lung cancer. About the research overall: Among all patients, around 19% showed objective responses, while roughly 34% had disease control. Study-level results: Radiotherapy plus ipilimumab was followed by expansion in blood of tumor-derived TCR clones. Early shifts in blood T cell clones, with interferon-beta, reportedly predicted response best.

TCRdb's table, derived via immunoSEQ multiplex PCR, lists solely in-frame clones and lacks some. The sample holds approximately 100,000 clones, approximately 78% seen once. The study treated chemo-refractory metastatic non-small-cell lung cancer patients with focal radiation plus ipilimumab CTLA-4 blockade. The specimen comprised peripheral blood, sampled from a patient treated with radiotherapy plus ipilimumab. The chain is built from TRBV19 and TRBJ2-1; 10 nucleotides align to TRBD2. The receptor's source is a human donor with non-small cell lung cancer who had a partial response to radiotherapy plus ipilimumab. CDR3 sequence reads: CASSPLAGVVNEQFF. The CDR3 DNA reads as TGTGCCAGTAGCCCCCTAGCGGGAGTGGTTAATGAGCAGTTCTTC.